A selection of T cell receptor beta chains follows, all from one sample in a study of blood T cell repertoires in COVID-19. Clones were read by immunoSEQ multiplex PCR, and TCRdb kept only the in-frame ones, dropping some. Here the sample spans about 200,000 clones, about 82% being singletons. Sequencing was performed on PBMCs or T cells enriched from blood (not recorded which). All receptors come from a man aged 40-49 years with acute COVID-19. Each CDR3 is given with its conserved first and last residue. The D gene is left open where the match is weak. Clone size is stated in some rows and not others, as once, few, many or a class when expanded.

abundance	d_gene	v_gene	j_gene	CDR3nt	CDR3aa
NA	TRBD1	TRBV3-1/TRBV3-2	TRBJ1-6	TGTGCCAGCAGCCTCGTGACAGGGGTCAATTCACCCCTCCACTTT	CASSLVTGVNSPLHF
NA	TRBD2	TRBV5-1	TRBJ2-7	TGCGCCAGCAGCTTGTACCTAGCGGGAGGGAGCTCCTACGAGCAGTACTTC	CASSLYLAGGSSYEQYF
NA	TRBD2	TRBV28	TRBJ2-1	TGTGCCAGTAGACCCGGGACTAGCGGGAGGTATGAGCAGTTCTTC	CASRPGTSGRYEQFF
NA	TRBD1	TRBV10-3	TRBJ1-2	TGTGCCCTGGGGGACAGGGGGAACTATGGCTACACCTTC	CALGDRGNYGYTF
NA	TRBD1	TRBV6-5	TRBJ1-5	TGTGCCAGCAGCGAGGGGGCCAATCAGCCCCAGCATTTT	CASSEGANQPQHF
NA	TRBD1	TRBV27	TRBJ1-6	TGTGCCAGCAGCCCTACCGGACAGGGTAATTCACCCCTCCACTTT	CASSPTGQGNSPLHF
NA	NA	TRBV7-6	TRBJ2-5	TGTGCCAGCAGCTTAACTTTTATCGGTGAATGGTACTTC	CASSLTFIGEWYF
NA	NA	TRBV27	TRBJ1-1	TGTGCCAGCAGTTTGGCGGGCGGTTTGTATGGAGCTTTCTTT	CASSLAGGLYGAFF
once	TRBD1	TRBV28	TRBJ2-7	TGTGCCAGCAGTACACAGGGGCCCCTTCCCTACGAGCAGTACTTC	CASSTQGPLPYEQYF
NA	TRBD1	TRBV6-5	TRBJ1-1	TGTGCCAGCAGTTGGGGAACCCAGGGGGACACTGAAGCTTTCTTT	CASSWGTQGDTEAFF
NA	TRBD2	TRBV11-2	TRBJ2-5	TGTGCCAGCAGCTTTTCAGTAGCGGGACGTCAGGGGACCCAGTACTTC	CASSFSVAGRQGTQYF
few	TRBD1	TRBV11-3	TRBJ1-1	TGTGCCAGCAGCGCTGGACAGGGTGCGGGGGCGAACACTGAAGCTTTCTTT	CASSAGQGAGANTEAFF
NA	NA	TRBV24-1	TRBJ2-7	TGTGCCACCAGTGATTTGTCCCAGAACGAGCAGTACTTC	CATSDLSQNEQYF
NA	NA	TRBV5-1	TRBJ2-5	TGCGCCAGCAGCTGGCAGGGACACGAGACCCAGTACTTC	CASSWQGHETQYF
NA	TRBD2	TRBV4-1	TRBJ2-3	TGCGCCAGCAGCCGGGGAAGCGGGAGGAGTACAGATACGCAGTATTTT	CASSRGSGRSTDTQYF
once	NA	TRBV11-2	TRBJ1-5	TGTGCCAGCAGCTTAGACAGGGGATCAGGGCAGCCCCAGCATTTT	CASSLDRGSGQPQHF
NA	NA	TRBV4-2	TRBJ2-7	TGTGCCAGCAGCCAAGACAGGGTAGATTCCTACGAGCAGTACTTC	CASSQDRVDSYEQYF
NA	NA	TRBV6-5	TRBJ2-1	TGTGCCAGCAGTTCCCAGGGCCCCTACAATGAGCAGTTCTTC	CASSSQGPYNEQFF
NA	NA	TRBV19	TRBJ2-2	TGTGCCAGTAGCGTCAGGAACACCGGGGAGCTGTTTTTT	CASSVRNTGELFF
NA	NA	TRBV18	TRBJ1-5	TGTGCCAGCTCACCACCCACAGGTTCTCAGCCCCAGCATTTT	CASSPPTGSQPQHF
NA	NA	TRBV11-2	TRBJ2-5	TGTGCCAGCAGTCCCTTGGCATACCAAGAGACCCAGTACTTC	CASSPLAYQETQYF
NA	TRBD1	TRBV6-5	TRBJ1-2	TGTGCCAGCAGGGCCCCCGGGGACAGAATAAATGGCTACACCTTC	CASRAPGDRINGYTF
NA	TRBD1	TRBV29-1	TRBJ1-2	TGCAGCGTCGGCTCGGGACAGGGGGCTTTCTATGGCTACACCTTC	CSVGSGQGAFYGYTF
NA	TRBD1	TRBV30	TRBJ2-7	TGTGCCTGGAGTGTAATGAGGGGGCGTTTCTACGAGCAGTACTTC	CAWSVMRGRFYEQYF
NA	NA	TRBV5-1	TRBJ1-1	TGCGCCAGCAGCGCATGGGGGGGAGTCGACACTGAAGCTTTCTTT	CASSAWGGVDTEAFF
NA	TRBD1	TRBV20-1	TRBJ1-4	TGCAGTGCTAGTATTACAGGGGCACCCCTTGAAAAACTGTTTTTT	CSASITGAPLEKLFF
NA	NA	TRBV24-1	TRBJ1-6	TGTGCCACGGGGGGTAGCTCCTATAATTCACCCCTCCACTTT	CATGGSSYNSPLHF
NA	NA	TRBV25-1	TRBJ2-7	TGTGCCAGCAGTGAAAACCCGGTCGGCGAGCAGTACTTC	CASSENPVGEQYF
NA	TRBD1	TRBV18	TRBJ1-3	TGTGCCAGCTCACCAAGACAGGGGGCAGGCTCTGGAAACACCATATATTTT	CASSPRQGAGSGNTIYF
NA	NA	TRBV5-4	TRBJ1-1	TGTGCCAGCAGCCCGCGAACTCAAGGGGCTTGGACTGAAGCTTTCTTT	CASSPRTQGAWTEAFF
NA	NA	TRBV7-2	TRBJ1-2	TGTGCCAGCAGCTCCTACAATCAGGGGAAGGATGGCTACACCTTC	CASSSYNQGKDGYTF
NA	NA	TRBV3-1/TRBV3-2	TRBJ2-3	TGTGCCAGCAGCCAATTCTACACAGATACGCAGTATTTT	CASSQFYTDTQYF
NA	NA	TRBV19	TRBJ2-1	TGTGCCAGTAGTATCCAAGGGACCAGCGGGCCAATTAATGAGCAGTTCTTC	CASSIQGTSGPINEQFF
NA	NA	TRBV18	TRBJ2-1	TGTGCCAGCTCACCTGACGGCCAGGGGTTGAATGAGCAGTTCTTC	CASSPDGQGLNEQFF